The source of this T cell receptor beta chain is a study of cytomegalovirus exposure and HLA in healthy donors. There are 16 residues in the CDR3. Germline V gives CDR1 MGHRA, CDR2 YSYEKL. V was trimmed by 1 base and J by 2 bases, leaving 13 bases between them. Concerning this clone itself: The antigen remains undetermined.

The PCR ran on 60 Vbeta and 13 Jbeta primers. Produced via immunoSEQ multiplex PCR; TCRdb's table is partial and in-frame only. The sample includes 170,000 or so clones, 78% of them seen just once. Study observations and caveats: Donors belonging to an Asian-associated ancestry cluster reportedly showed fewer N-insertions in productive TCRs than the roughly 700-donor mean, according to what a later analysis found. An analysis that was carried out later associated 15,000 to 20,000 TCR beta sequences with HLA alleles at 0.05 false discovery rate. According to an earlier analysis, most TCR beta V segments yielded productive rearrangements about 87% or about 30% of the time.

The receptor was derived from a woman between 45 and 65 years old in good health and CMV-seropositive. Sequencing used PBMCs. The rearrangement links TRBV4-1 to TRBJ2-3; perhaps TRBD2 as D (6 bases). In nucleotides, the CDR3 is TGCGCCAGCAGCCAAGCGGAGGGCCCTTTCACAGATACGCAGTATTTT. Protein: CASSQAEGPFTDTQYF.